This paragraph covers one TCR beta chain sequence. The data belong to a study of long-term antiretroviral therapy in people with HIV. CDR3 length: 11 amino acids. The V gene's germline CDR1 is MNHNS and CDR2 SASEGT. V was shortened by 7 bases and J by 8 bases, with 11 bases between the two germline ends. Cryopreserved PBMC, at roughly 0.85-11 million per sample, were present before DNA extraction. Survey-level resolution applied to immunoSEQ assay v3.0. The sequencing target was 40,000-50,000 T-cell genomes per sample. Assay: immunoSEQ multiplex PCR; the TCRdb copy retains only in-frame clones and omits some. The sample carries under 40,000 clones, approximately 85% recorded once.

Specimen: unsorted PBMCs, collected 0.3 years after starting antiretroviral therapy. The genes are TRBV6-1 and TRBJ1-2, with D maybe TRBD1 (6 bases). The sequence was obtained from a man younger than 30 with HIV. The CDR3 sequence: CASTGGGGYTF. CDR3 nucleotides: TGTGCCAGCACTGGGGGGGGCGGCTACACCTTC.